This TCR beta chain was sequenced for a study of technical replicates of blood from several donors. The data were produced by immunoSEQ multiplex PCR, yet TCRdb's version contains in-frame clones alone and is incomplete. The sample gives just over 95,000 clones, about 95% of which show up once; less than 0.35% is in the top ten. The source material was T cells isolated from PBMCs. This clonotype originated in a human donor in good health.

The CDR3 DNA sequence: TGTGCCAGCAGCCCTCGGACAGGGAAGACAGATACGCAGTATTTT. Protein: CASSPRTGKTDTQYF. The genes are TRBV9 and TRBJ2-3; 8 bases are a match to TRBD1. CDR1 is SGDLS and CDR2 is YYNGEE in the germline V gene. CDR3 size: 15 residues. J lost 3 bases, V lost 4 bases, and 7 bases had no gene match.